This TCR beta chain was recovered during a study of T-cell memory formation after mild COVID-19. Background on the study: TCR clusters were mostly donor specific.

This clonotype has only a few counts. The target antigen is unknown. Findings of the study overall: Contracting clones from day 15 to 85 had balanced CD4/CD8; later expanders favoured CD4+.

The authors produced TCR alpha and TCR beta cDNA libraries with sample barcodes and UMIs by 5'RACE using constant-segment primers. MiXCR was run by TCRdb on the 5' RACE reads, yielding one entry per CDR3 protein. The sample records about 560,000 distinct CDR3 sequences, around a sixth being singletons. There are 13 residues in the CDR3. V was trimmed by 5 bases and J by 6 bases, leaving 13 bases between them. Sequenced sample: PBMCs or a T cell subset sorted from them (not recorded which). This TCR derives from an adult woman who had mild COVID-19 (a few samples of this study predate the infection). Cell type and time point are not known. The rearrangement joins TRBV12-3 or TRBV12-4 to TRBJ1-1; D unclear. The CDR3 region has the DNA TGTGCCAGCAGTACTACCTTTTTAGCTGAAGCTTTCTTT. Translation: CASSTTFLAEAFF.